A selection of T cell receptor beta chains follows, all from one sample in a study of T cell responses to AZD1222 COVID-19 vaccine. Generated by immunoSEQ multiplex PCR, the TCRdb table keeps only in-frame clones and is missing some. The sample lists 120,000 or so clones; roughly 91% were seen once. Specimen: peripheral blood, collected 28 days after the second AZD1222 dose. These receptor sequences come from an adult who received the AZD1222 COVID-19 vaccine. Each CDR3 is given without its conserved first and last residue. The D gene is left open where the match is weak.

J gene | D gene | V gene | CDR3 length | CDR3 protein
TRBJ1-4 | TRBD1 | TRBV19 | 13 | ASSIQTGRSEKLF
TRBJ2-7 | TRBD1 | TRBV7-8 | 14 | ASRAKIGQGAYEQY
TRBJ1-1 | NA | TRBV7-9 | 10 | ASGPGVTEAF
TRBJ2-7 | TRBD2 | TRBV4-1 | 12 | ASSQITSAYEQY
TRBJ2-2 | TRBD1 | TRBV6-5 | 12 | ASNRDRATGELF
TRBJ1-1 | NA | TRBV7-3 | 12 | ASSLFPGNTEAF
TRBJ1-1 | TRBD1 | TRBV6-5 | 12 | ASSYHRGWTEAF
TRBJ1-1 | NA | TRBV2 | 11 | ASKNGRDTEAF
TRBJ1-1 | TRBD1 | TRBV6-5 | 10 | ASSPGQDEAF
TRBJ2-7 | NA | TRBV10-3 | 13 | AIGAATIENYEQY
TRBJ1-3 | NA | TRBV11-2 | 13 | ASSLGGSHGNTIY
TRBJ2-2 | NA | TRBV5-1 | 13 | ASSLPNRDPGELF
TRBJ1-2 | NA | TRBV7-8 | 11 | ASSLDPLYGYT
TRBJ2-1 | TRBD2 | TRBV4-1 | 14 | ASSHENAGGLNEQF
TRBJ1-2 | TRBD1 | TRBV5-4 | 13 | ASSLRTGAVFFYT
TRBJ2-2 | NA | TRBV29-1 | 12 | SVERQGGSGELF
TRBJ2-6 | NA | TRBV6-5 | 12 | ASRQGTGANVLT
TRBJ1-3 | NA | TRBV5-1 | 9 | AIRIGNTIY
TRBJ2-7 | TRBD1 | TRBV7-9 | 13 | ASSLVGQGAGEQY
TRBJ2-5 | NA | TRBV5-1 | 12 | ASSLGHSEETQY
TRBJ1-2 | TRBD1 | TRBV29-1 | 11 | SVAGQGTEGYT
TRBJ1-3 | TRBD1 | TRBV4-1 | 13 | ASSLQGGSGNTIY
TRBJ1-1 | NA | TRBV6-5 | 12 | ASKRGAGRTEAF
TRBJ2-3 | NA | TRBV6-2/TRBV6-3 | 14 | ASSPLPGPGTDTQY
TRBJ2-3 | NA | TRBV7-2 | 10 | ASSPGDGTQY
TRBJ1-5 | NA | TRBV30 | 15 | AWSVLFEGRGNQPQH
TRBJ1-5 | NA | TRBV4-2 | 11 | ASSQERMQPQH
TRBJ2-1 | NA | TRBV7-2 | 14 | ASSSQGLIRANEQF
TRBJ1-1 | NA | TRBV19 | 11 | ASSIRGHTEAF
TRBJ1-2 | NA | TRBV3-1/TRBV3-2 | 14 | ASSQVPPGGGYGYT
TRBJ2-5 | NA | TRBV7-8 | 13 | ASSLVAAEQETQY
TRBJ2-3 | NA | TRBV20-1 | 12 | SASTGSGGDTQY
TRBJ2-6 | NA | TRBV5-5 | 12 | ASSLEAGANVLT
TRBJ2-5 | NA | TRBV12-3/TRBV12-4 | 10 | ASTFTRETQY
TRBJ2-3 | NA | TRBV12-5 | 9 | ASGLVDTQY
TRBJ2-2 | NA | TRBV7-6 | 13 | ASSKGRFFTGELF
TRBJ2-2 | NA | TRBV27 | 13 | ASSLLGPNAGELF
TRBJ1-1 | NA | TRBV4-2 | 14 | ASSRGRTGANTEAF
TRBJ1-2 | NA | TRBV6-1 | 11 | ASSEWARQGYT
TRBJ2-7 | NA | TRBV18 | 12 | ASSPVTLSYEQY
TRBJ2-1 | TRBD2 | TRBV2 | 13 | ASTLTSGRANEQF
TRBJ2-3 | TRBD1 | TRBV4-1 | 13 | ASSLKDRRTDTQY
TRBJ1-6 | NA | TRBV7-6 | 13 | ASSLYGRDDSPLH
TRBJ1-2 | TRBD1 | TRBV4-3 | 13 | ASSQDRQGGIGYT
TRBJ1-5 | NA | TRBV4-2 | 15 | ASSQARDQYSNQPQH